This T cell receptor (beta chain) appears in the sequencing data of a study of blood T cells in healthy people across ages. Turning to the study itself: Template-switching capture recovered about one barcoded beta molecule per two T cells.

This clonotype was observed a few times. The junction and the germline gene differ at one end; a read error may be behind it. Primers used in a second PCR of about 6 to 11 cycles were a sample-barcoded 5' primer and a J-beta primer mix. Via MiXCR, TCRdb re-called the 5' RACE reads, giving one row per CDR3 protein. The top ten hold approximately 4.1% of the sample, which has roughly 1.5 million distinct CDR3 sequences, roughly two fifths seen once. The CDR3 spans 16 residues. In germline, CDR1 is SSHAT, CDR2 FNYEAQ (reference sequence). This clonotype was sampled from a woman aged 18-29 years in good health. Sequenced sample: blood. V is TRBV7-7 and J is TRBJ2-6, with D tentatively TRBD1 or TRBD2 (6 bases each). The CDR3 here is CASSSEQGLGANVLTF. CDR3 bases: TGTGCTAGCAGCTCAGAACAGGGACTTGGGGCCAACGTCCTGACTTTC. The whole variable domain, filled in from reference TRBV7-7 and TRBJ2-6, reads GAGVSQSPRYKVTKRGQDVTLRCDPISSHATLYWYQQALGQGPEFLTYFNYEAQPDKSGLPSDRFSAERPEGSISTLTIQRTEQRDSAMYRCASSSEQGLGANVLTFGAGSRLTVL.